These T cell receptor beta chains were read from a single sample in a study of blood T cell repertoires in COVID-19. TCRdb keeps only in-frame clones here, not all; method: immunoSEQ multiplex PCR. The sample consists of around 480,000 clones, around 90% of them appearing once. Specimen: PBMCs or T cells enriched from blood (not recorded which). The receptors were gathered from a woman aged 18 to 35 who had recovered from COVID-19. Both conserved end residues are part of each CDR3. Fields, in order: D gene, J gene, V gene, CDR3 length, clone size, CDR3 DNA, CDR3 protein. D genes are given only for firm matches. A row's size may be missing; if present it is once, few, many or a size class.

TRBD1 TRBJ2-7 TRBV5-1 14 once TGCGCCAGCAGCCTGGACAGGGTCAACGACGAGCAGTACTTC CASSLDRVNDEQYF
- TRBJ2-3 TRBV24-1 18 - TGTGCCACCAGTGATTTTAGGGAGAGCCAAACCCGCACAGATACGCAGTATTTT CATSDFRESQTRTDTQYF
- TRBJ1-2 TRBV3-1/TRBV3-2 14 - TGTGCCAGCAGCCCCTGGGAAACAGGGAATGGCTACACCTTC CASSPWETGNGYTF
TRBD1 TRBJ1-5 TRBV28 17 - TGTGCCAGCAGCTCTACCCGACAGGGTAAAGGCAATCAGCCCCAGCATTTT CASSSTRQGKGNQPQHF
TRBD2 TRBJ2-3 TRBV11-2 19 once TGTGCCAGCAGCCTTTTTCGGACTAGCGGGGGGCGGAGCACAGATACGCAGTATTTT CASSLFRTSGGRSTDTQYF
TRBD1 TRBJ2-2 TRBV7-2 15 - TGTGCCAGCAGCAACCGCGACAGGGGAACCGGGGAGCTGTTTTTT CASSNRDRGTGELFF
- TRBJ2-4 TRBV7-2 14 - TGTGCCAGCAGACGTCAGGTTGCCAAAAACATTCAGTACTTC CASRRQVAKNIQYF
TRBD1 TRBJ2-3 TRBV4-1 19 - TGCGCCAGCAGCCAAGAGTGGCCGCTCCGACAGGGGGAGGCAGATACGCAGTATTTT CASSQEWPLRQGEADTQYF
- TRBJ2-7 TRBV10-3 11 - TGTGCCATCAGTGCAACAGGGGAGCAGTACTTC CAISATGEQYF
- TRBJ1-1 TRBV19 13 - TGTGCCAGTAGTTCTCAGATGAACACTGAAGCTTTCTTT CASSSQMNTEAFF
TRBD1 TRBJ2-7 TRBV3-1/TRBV3-2 13 - TGTGCCAGCAGCTTTACAGGGGAAAGCGAGCAGTACTTC CASSFTGESEQYF
TRBD1 TRBJ1-2 TRBV5-4 15 - TGTGCCAGCAGCTTACGGACAGGCGTGCTCTATGGCTACACCTTC CASSLRTGVLYGYTF